The text below deals with one T cell receptor beta chain. Antigen: not known. In the PCR, 60 Vbeta and 13 Jbeta primers were used. The method was immunoSEQ multiplex PCR; TCRdb's version includes in-frame clones alone and lacks a portion of them. The sample shows about 120,000 clones, over 65% of them seen only once. Germline V gene lookup returns CDR1 SGHDT and CDR2 YYEEEE. This CDR3 is 13 amino acids long. V was trimmed by 0 bases and J by 8 bases, leaving 8 bases between them. This specimen belongs to a study of cytomegalovirus exposure and HLA in healthy donors. Points from the study as a whole: Sequence variants that were highly shared formed a cluster that was likely a sequencing artifact. In a later analysis, V- and J-gene trimming of beta chains associated with a DCLRE1C missense variant, replicated independently.

The TCR sequence derives from a man aged 18 to 29 in good health and CMV-seronegative. The chain uses TRBV5-6 and TRBJ1-4; D not resolved. The sequenced sample was PBMCs. This chain's CDR3 is CASSLEKTEKLFF. In DNA form, the CDR3 reads TGTGCCAGCAGCTTGGAGAAGACAGAAAAACTGTTTTTT.